The 7 T cell receptor beta chains below were found in one sample sequenced in a study of a mutant IDH1 vaccine in newly diagnosed glioma. The time point here: week 5, during vaccination. Mutant IDH1 20-mer peptide, at 300 ug, made up each vaccine dose, with topical imiquimod. Sequencing was performed with immunoSEQ multiplex PCR; in TCRdb, only in-frame clones are kept and a portion is missing. The table records around 52,000 clones, 75% to 90% of them present only once. These receptors lack a known antigen. The specimen was PBMCs, collected from a glioma patient whose treatment included an IDH1 peptide vaccine. The receptors shown here come from a middle-aged woman with glioma.

For the CDR3, the DNA is TGTGCCAGCAGCTCCGGGACAGGGGTTTGGAATGAGCAGTTCTTC. It specifies CASSSGTGVWNEQFF. The J gene is TRBJ2-1, the V gene TRBV7-2, with 10 bases fitting TRBD1. The CDR3 runs to 15 residues. Germline CDR1 is SGHTA and CDR2 is FQGNSA. With 4 bases clipped from V and 7 bases from J, the junction kept 7 bases outside the gene matches.

The rearrangement links TRBV15 to TRBJ2-3; D gene uncertain. CDR1 is LNHNV, CDR2 YYDKDF, per germline (reference sequence). This CDR3 comprises 15 residues. Trimming took off 0 bases at V and 2 bases at J, with 9 bases between the two ends. The CDR3 DNA sequence: TGTGCCACCAGCAGAGATCCTGACGCCACAGATACGCAGTATTTT. Its protein is CATSRDPDATDTQYF.

This clone has just a few counts. The chain links TRBV2 to TRBJ1-5; D is undetermined. CDR1 and CDR2 (germline): SNHLY, FYNNEI. The CDR3 extends over 15 amino acids. V was clipped by 6 bases and J by 1 base, with 13 bases between them. The CDR3 DNA reads TGTGCCAGCAGCGCCTTTGGGGTGAGCAATCAGCCCCAGCATTTT. Amino acid sequence: CASSAFGVSNQPQHF.

This sequence joins TRBV7-8 and TRBJ2-6; 9 nucleotides line up with TRBD1. The CDR3 extends over 19 amino acids. CDR1 and CDR2 (germline): SGHVS, FQNEAQ. The V segment lost 2 bases and the J segment 2 bases; nucleotides outside the gene matches: 10. The CDR3 spells CASSLPKGQGRPGANVLTF. The CDR3 coding sequence is TGTGCCAGCAGCTTACCGAAAGGACAGGGGCGACCTGGGGCCAACGTCCTGACTTTC.

The chain recombines TRBV2 with TRBJ2-1; tentatively, D is TRBD2 (6 bases). The germline CDR1 and CDR2 sequences are SNHLY and FYNNEI. Trimming stripped 5 bases from V and 6 bases from J, with 8 bases between. This CDR3 has 12 residues. CDR3 residues: CASSMTSNEQFF. DNA of the CDR3: TGTGCCAGCAGTATGACTAGCAATGAGCAGTTCTTC.

The genes are TRBV4-1 and TRBJ2-2, with 8 bases matching TRBD2. Unmatched junction bases numbered 5, after V lost 2 bases and J lost 6 bases. CDR3 length: 15 amino acids. CDR1 is MGHRA, CDR2 YSYEKL, per germline. For the CDR3, the DNA is TGCGCCAGCAGCCAACGGACGCGGGGGGCCGGGGAGCTGTTTTTT. This gives the protein CASSQRTRGAGELFF.

This clone was recorded a few times. This sequence joins TRBV19 and TRBJ1-2; 8 positions match TRBD1. J lost 6 bases, V lost 1 base, and 10 bases had no gene match. CDR1 is LNHDA and CDR2 is SQIVND in the germline V gene (reference sequence). The CDR3 has 16 amino acids. CDR3 sequence: CASSIVRQGSVDGYTF. The DNA for the CDR3 is TGTGCCAGTAGTATAGTTAGACAGGGGTCGGTGGATGGCTACACCTTC.